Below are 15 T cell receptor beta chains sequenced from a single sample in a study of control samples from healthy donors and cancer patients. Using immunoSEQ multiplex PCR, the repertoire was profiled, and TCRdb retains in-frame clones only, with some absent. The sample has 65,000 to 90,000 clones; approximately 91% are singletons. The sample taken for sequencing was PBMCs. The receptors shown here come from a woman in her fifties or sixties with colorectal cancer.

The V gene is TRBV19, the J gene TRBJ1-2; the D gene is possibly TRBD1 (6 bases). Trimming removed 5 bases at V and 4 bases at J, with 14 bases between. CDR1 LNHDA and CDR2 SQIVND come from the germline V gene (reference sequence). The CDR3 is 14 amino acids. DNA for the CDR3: TGTGCCAGTAGTCTGCAACAGGGTCCCTATGGCTACACCTTC. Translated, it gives CASSLQQGPYGYTF.

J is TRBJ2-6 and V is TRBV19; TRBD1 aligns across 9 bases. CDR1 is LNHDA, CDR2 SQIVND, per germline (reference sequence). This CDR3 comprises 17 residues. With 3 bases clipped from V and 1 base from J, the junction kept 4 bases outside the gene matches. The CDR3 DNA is TGTGCCAGTAGTATCGGGACAGGGTTATCTGGGGCCAACGTCCTGACTTTC. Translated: CASSIGTGLSGANVLTF. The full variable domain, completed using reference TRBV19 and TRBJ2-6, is DGGITQSPKYLFRKEGQNVTLSCEQNLNHDAMYWYRQDPGQGLRLIYYSQIVNDFQKGDIAEGYSVSREKKESFPLTVTSAQKNPTAFYLCASSIGTGLSGANVLTFGAGSRLTVL.

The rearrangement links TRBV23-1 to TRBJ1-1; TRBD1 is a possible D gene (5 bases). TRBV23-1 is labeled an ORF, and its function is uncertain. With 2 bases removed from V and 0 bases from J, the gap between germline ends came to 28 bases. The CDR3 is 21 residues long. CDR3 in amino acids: CASSQPLWQGRGWRMNTEAFF. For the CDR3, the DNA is TGCGCCAGCAGTCAACCCCTGTGGCAGGGAAGGGGATGGAGGATGAACACTGAAGCTTTCTTT.

CDR3 amino acids: CASSILGDTTNEKLFF. The CDR3 DNA sequence: TGTGCCAGTAGTATTTTGGGGGATACAACTAATGAAAAACTGTTTTTT. The J gene is TRBJ1-4, the V gene TRBV19; D might be TRBD1 (5 bases). Between the trimmed V and J ends, which lost 3 bases and 0 bases, there was a span of 11 bases. The CDR3 covers 16 residues. Germline lookup yields CDR1 LNHDA and CDR2 SQIVND (reference sequence).

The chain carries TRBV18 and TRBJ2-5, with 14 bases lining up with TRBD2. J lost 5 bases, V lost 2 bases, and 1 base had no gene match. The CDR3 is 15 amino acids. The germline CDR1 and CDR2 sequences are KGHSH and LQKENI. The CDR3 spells CASSPGLAGGETQYF. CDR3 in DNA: TGTGCCAGCTCACCAGGACTAGCGGGGGGTGAGACCCAGTACTTC.

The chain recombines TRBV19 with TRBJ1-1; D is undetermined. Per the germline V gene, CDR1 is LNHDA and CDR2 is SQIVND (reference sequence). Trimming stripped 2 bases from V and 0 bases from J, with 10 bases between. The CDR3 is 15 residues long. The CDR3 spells CASSISAAMNTEAFF. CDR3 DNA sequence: TGTGCCAGTAGTATATCTGCCGCCATGAACACTGAAGCTTTCTTT.

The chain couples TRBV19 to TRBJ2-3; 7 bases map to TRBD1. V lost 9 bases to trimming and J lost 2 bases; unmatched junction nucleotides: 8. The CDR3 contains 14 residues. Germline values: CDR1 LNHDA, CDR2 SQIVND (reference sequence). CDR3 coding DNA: TGTGCCAGCTCCCCGGGACAGACCACAGATACGCAGTATTTT. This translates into CASSPGQTTDTQYF.

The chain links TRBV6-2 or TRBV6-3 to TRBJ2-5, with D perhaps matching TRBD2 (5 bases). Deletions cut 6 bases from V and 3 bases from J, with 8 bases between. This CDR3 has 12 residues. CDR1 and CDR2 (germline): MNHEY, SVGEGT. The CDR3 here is CASSPAEETQYF. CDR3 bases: TGTGCCAGCAGCCCAGCGGAAGAGACCCAGTACTTC.

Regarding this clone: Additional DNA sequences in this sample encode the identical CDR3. The CDR3 reads CASSLRGGEQYV. CDR3 bases: TGTGCCAGCAGTTTAAGGGGGGGCGAGCAGTACGTC. The rearrangement links TRBV28 to TRBJ2-7; the D gene is possibly TRBD2 (7 bases). Germline V gene sequence: CDR1 MDHEN, CDR2 SYDVKM. The germline V and J ends were trimmed by 2 bases and 6 bases, with 8 bases remaining between them. The CDR3 covers 12 residues.

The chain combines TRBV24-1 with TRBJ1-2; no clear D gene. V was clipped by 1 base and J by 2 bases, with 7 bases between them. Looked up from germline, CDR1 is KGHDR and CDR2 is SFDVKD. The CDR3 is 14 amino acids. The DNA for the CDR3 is TGTGCCACCAGTGATTTTGGGGAGAACTATGGCTACACCTTC. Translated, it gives CATSDFGENYGYTF.

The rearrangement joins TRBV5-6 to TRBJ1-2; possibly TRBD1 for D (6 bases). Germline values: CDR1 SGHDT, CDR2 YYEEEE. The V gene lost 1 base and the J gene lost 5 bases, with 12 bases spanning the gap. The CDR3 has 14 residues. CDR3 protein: CASSLQGRGYGYTF. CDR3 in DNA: TGTGCCAGCAGCTTGCAGGGGAGGGGGTATGGCTACACCTTC.

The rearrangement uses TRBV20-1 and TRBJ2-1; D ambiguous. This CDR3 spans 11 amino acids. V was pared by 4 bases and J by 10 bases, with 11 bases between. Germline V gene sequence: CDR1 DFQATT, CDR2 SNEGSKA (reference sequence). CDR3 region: CSAIAIWEQFF. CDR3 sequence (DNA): TGCAGTGCTATTGCTATCTGGGAGCAGTTCTTC.

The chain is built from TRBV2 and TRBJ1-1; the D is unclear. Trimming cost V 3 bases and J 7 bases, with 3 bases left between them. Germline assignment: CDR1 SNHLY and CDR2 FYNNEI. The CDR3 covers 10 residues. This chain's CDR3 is CASSEFEAFF. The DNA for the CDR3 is TGTGCCAGCAGTGAGTTTGAAGCTTTCTTT.

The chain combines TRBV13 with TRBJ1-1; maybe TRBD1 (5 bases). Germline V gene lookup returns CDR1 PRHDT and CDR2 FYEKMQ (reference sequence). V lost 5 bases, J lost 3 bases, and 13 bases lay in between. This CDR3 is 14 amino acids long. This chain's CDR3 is CASSNRRGYTEAFF. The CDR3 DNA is TGTGCCAGCAGCAACAGGCGGGGATACACTGAAGCTTTCTTT. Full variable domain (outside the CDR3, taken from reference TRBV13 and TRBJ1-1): AAGVIQSPRHLIKEKRETATLKCYPIPRHDTVYWYQQGPGQDPQFLISFYEKMQSDKGSIPDRFSAQQFSDYHSELNMSSLELGDSALYFCASSNRRGYTEAFFGQGTRLTVV.

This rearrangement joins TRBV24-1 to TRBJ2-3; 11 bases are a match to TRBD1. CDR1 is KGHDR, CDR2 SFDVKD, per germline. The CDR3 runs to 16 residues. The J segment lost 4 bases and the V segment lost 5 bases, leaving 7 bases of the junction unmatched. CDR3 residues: CATSGVGTGGPDTQYF. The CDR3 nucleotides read TGTGCCACCAGTGGAGTGGGGACAGGGGGTCCAGATACGCAGTATTTT.